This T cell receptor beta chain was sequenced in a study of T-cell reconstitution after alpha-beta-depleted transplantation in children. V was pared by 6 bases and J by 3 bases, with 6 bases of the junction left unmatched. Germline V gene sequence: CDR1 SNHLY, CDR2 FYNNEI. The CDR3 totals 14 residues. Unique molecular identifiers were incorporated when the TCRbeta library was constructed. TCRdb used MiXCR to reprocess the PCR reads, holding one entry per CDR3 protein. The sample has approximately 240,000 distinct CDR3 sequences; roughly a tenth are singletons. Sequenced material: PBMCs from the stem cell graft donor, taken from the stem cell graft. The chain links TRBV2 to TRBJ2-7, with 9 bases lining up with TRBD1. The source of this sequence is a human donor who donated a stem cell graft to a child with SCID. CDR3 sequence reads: CASSEQGADYEQYF. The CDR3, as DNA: TGTGCCAGCAGCGAACAGGGGGCTGACTACGAGCAGTACTTC.